The present T cell receptor beta chain was sequenced within a study of vaccination and CD4 T cells after COVID-19. Across the whole study: Vaccination of participants consisted of two doses of either BNT162b2 or mRNA-1273 vaccine. Spike peptides, overlapping and drawn from SARS-CoV-2, HCoV-NL63, HCoV-OC43 and HCoV-229E, were used to stimulate cells.

Study findings and constraints: Although the median of SARS-CoV-2-reactive clonotypes rose from roughly 21 to 40, the change was not significant. Spike mono-reactive status applied to 304 of 307 vaccine-specific clones in convalescent patients.

Sequenced with the Oncomine TCR Beta short-read assay was DNA taken from cultured CD4+ T cells. Once CD4+ T cells had been cultured, genomic DNA was extracted from them. TCRdb analysed the PCR reads with MiXCR anew, one entry per CDR3 protein. The sample records roughly 9,300 distinct CDR3 sequences, around 35% being singletons. The treatment here: roughly nine-day PBMC culture with coronavirus spike peptide pools or control peptides (ViraFEST assay). Gathering of the CD4+ T cells, from the unexposed donor, took place before the COVID-19 pandemic (2011-2018). With regard to this clonotype: Its antigen is unidentified.

The CDR3 runs to 14 residues. V was clipped by 3 bases and J by 5 bases, with 12 bases between them. CDR1 is SGHTA and CDR2 is FQGNSA in the germline V gene. The rearrangement joins TRBV7-2 to TRBJ2-3; D unclear. The specimen sequenced was CD4+ T cells from blood, cultured in vitro. The receptor comes from a human donor in good health. CDR3 coding DNA: TGTGCCAGCAGCTTCCGAATGAGAGGAGATACGCAGTATTTT. Protein sequence: CASSFRMRGDTQYF.